This is a list of T cell receptor beta chains from one sample in a study of blood T cell repertoires in COVID-19. Data came from immunoSEQ multiplex PCR; TCRdb stores just in-frame clones and leaves some out. The profile shows 65,000 to 95,000 clones, 60% to 75% of them singletons. The sample taken for sequencing was peripheral blood. These receptors came from a man aged 50 or older with active or convalescent COVID-19. CDR3s include the opening cysteine and the closing phenylalanine or tryptophan. Rows give clone size only sometimes, using once, few, many, or a class for an expanded clone.

clone_size,v_call,j_call,cdr3_aa
-,TRBV7-3,TRBJ2-3,CASSLTPGGLSYTQYF
-,TRBV7-8,TRBJ1-2,CASSRGTALGYGYTF
-,TRBV7-8,TRBJ2-2,CASSRPLAGADTGELFF
-,TRBV30,TRBJ2-5,CAWNLAAQETQYF
-,TRBV7-8,TRBJ1-1,CASSLVGEAFF
few,TRBV18,TRBJ1-3,CASSPLEATRQLSGNTIYF
-,TRBV4-1,TRBJ2-1,CASSQERLAGGLGNEQFF
-,TRBV9,TRBJ2-2,CASSVAGVTGELFF
-,TRBV12-3/TRBV12-4,TRBJ1-5,CATAGAGNQPQHF
-,TRBV5-5,TRBJ2-3,CASSWDLGDTQYF